This TCR beta chain came from a study of beta chain features in type 1 diabetes. Sorted populations all exceeded 98% purity. Turning to this clone: The antigen is undetermined. This specimen includes other DNA sequences encoding the same CDR3.

The CDR3 is 13 amino acids. The V gene lost 1 base and the J gene lost 0 bases, with 3 bases spanning the gap. Germline V gene sequence: CDR1 LGHNA, CDR2 YSLEER. Expressed TCRB transcripts were sequenced, since all the RNA that had been isolated was reverse transcribed. Average reads for naive, central memory and regulatory T cell samples were several million. Sequencing was performed with immunoSEQ multiplex PCR; in TCRdb, only in-frame clones are kept and a portion is missing. The sample has fewer than 900,000 clones; 15% to 20% are singletons. Study findings and constraints: The study notes PCR might favor shorter templates equally in patients and controls. A moderate, significant TCRB CDR3 shortening appeared in type 1 diabetes across four CD4+ subsets.

The chain has TRBV4-3 and TRBJ2-5; D ambiguous. The receptor comes from a woman aged 18-30 years in good health. Sequenced input: naive CD4+ T cells from blood. The DNA for the CDR3 is TGCGCCAGCAGCCAAGGCTACCAAGAGACCCAGTACTTC. Its translation: CASSQGYQETQYF.